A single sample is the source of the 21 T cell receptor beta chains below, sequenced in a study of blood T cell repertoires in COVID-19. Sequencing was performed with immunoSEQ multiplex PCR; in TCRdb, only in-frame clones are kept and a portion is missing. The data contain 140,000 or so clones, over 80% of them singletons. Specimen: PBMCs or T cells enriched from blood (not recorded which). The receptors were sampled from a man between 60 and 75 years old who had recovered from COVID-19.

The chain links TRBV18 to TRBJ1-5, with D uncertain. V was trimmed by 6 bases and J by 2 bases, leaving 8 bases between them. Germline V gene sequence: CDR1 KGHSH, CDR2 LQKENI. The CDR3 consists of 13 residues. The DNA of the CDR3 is TGTGCCAGCTCGTCCGGGGGCAATCAGCCCCAGCATTTT. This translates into CASSSGGNQPQHF. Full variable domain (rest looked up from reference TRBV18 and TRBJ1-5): NAGVMQNPRHLVRRRGQEARLRCSPMKGHSHVYWYRQLPEEGLKFMVYLQKENIIDESGMPKERFSAEFPKEGPSILRIQQVVRGDSAAYFCASSSGGNQPQHFGDGTRLSIL.

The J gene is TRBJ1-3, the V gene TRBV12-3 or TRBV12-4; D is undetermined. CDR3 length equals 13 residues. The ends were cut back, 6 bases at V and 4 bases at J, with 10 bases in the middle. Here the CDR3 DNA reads TGTGCCAGCAGCCTGACTCCCGGAAACACCATATATTTT. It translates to CASSLTPGNTIYF.

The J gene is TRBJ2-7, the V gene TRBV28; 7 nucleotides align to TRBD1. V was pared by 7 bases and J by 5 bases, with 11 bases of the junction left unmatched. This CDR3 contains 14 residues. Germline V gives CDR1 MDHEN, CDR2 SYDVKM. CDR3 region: CASNKDRAGDEQYF. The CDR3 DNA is TGTGCCAGCAACAAAGACAGGGCAGGCGACGAGCAGTACTTC.

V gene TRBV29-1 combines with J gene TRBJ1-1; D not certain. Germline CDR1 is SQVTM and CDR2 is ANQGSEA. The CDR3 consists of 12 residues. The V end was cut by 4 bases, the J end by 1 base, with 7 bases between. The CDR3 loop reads CSVAKANTEAFF. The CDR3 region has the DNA TGCAGCGTTGCTAAAGCGAACACTGAAGCTTTCTTT.

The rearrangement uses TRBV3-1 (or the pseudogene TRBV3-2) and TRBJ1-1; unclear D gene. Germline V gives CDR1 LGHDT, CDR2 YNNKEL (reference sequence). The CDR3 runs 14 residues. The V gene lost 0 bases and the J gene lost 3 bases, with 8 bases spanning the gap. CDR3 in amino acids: CASSQDRWYTEAFF. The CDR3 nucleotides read TGTGCCAGCAGCCAAGACAGGTGGTACACTGAAGCTTTCTTT.

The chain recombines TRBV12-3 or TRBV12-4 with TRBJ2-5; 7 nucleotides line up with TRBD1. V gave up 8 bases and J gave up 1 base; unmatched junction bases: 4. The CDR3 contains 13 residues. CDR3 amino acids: CASGRDSQETQYF. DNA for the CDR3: TGTGCCAGCGGCCGGGACAGCCAAGAGACCCAGTACTTC.

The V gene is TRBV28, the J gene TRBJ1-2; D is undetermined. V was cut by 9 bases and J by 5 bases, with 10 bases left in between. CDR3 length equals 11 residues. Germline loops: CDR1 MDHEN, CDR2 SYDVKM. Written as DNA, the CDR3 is TGTGCCAGGAGGACGGGGTATGGCTACACCTTC. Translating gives CARRTGYGYTF.

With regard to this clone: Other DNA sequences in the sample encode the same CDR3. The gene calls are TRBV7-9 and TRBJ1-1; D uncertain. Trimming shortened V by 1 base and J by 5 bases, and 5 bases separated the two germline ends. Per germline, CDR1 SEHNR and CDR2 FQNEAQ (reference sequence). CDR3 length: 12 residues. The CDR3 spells CASSLGVTEAFF. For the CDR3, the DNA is TGTGCCAGCAGCTTAGGTGTAACTGAAGCTTTCTTT.

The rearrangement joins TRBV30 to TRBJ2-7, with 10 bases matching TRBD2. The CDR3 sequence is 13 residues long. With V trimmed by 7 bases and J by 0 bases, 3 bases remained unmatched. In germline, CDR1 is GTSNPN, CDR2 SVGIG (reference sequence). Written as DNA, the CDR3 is TGTGCCTCAAGGACTAGCGGCTCCTACGAGCAGTACTTC. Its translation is CASRTSGSYEQYF.

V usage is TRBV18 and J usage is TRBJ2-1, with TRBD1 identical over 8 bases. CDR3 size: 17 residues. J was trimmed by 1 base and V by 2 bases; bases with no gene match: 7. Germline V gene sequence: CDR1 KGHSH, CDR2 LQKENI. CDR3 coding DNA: TGTGCCAGCTCACCAGCGACAGGGGCCGTATCCTACAATGAGCAGTTCTTC. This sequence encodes CASSPATGAVSYNEQFF.

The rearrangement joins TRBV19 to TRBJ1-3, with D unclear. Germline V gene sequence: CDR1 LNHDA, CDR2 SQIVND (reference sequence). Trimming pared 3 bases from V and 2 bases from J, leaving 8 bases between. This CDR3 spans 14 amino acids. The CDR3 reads CASSIRGPGNTIYF. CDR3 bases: TGTGCCAGTAGTATCCGAGGGCCTGGAAACACCATATATTTT.

The CDR3 spells CASKEGHPVGELFF. The CDR3 bases are TGTGCCAGCAAGGAAGGACACCCTGTTGGGGAGCTGTTTTTT. V gene TRBV19 combines with J gene TRBJ2-2; maybe TRBD1 (5 bases). Trimming removed 9 bases from V and 8 bases from J, with 19 bases in between. CDR3 length: 14 residues. Germline V CDR1 and CDR2: LNHDA, SQIVND (reference sequence).

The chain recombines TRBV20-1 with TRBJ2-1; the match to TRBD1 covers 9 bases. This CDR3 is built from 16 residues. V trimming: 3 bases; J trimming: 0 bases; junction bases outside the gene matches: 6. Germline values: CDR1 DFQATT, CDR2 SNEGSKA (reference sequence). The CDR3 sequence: CSASDPGQGSYNEQFF. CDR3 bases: TGCAGTGCTAGTGATCCGGGACAGGGCTCCTACAATGAGCAGTTCTTC.

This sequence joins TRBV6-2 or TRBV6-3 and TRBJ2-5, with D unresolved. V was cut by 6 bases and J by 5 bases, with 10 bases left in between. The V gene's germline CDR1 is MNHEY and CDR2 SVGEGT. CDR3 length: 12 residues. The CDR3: CASSQTRETQYF. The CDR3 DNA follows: TGTGCCAGCAGCCAGACCAGGGAGACCCAGTACTTC.

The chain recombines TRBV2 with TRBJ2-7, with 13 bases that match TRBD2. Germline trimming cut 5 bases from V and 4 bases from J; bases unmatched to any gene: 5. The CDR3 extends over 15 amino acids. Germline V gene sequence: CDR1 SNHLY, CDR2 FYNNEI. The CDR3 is CASSSPGLAGYEQYF. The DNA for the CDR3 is TGTGCCAGCAGTTCTCCGGGACTAGCGGGATACGAGCAGTACTTC.

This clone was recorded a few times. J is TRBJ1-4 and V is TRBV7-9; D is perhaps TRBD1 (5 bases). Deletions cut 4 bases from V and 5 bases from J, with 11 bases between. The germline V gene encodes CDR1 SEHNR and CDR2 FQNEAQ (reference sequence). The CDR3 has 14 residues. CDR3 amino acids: CASSYRQLNEKLFF. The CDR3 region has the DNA TGTGCCAGCAGCTATCGACAGCTGAATGAAAAACTGTTTTTT.

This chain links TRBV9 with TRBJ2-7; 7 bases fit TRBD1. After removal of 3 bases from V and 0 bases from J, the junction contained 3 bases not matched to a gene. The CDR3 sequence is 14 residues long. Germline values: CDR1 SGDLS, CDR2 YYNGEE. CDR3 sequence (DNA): TGTGCCAGCAGCGCAGGGGGTATCTCCTACGAGCAGTACTTC. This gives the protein CASSAGGISYEQYF.

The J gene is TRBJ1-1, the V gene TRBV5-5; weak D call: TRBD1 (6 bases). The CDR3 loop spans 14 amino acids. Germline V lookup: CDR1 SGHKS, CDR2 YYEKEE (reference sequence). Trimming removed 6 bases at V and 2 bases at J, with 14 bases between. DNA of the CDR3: TGTGCCAGCACCCTGGGACATTCAAACACTGAAGCTTTCTTT. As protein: CASTLGHSNTEAFF.

CDR3 amino acids: CASGNSGVSYNEQFF. Here the CDR3 DNA reads TGTGCCAGCGGGAATAGCGGGGTGTCTTACAATGAGCAGTTCTTC. V is TRBV27 and J is TRBJ2-1, with 8 bases that match TRBD2. V shed 8 bases and J 4 bases; nucleotides not matched to a gene: 10. Germline V gene lookup returns CDR1 MNHEY and CDR2 SMNVEV (reference sequence). This CDR3 comprises 15 residues.

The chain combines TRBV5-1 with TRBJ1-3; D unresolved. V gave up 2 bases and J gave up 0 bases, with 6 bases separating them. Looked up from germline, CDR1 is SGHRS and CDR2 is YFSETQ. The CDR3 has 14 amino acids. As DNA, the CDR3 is TGCGCCAGCAGCTTCGGTACCTCTGGAAACACCATATATTTT. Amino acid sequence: CASSFGTSGNTIYF. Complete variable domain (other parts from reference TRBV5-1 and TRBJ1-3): KAGVTQTPRYLIKTRGQQVTLSCSPISGHRSVSWYQQTPGQGLQFLFEYFSETQRNKGNFPGRFSGRQFSNSRSEMNVSTLELGDSALYLCASSFGTSGNTIYFGEGSWLTVV.

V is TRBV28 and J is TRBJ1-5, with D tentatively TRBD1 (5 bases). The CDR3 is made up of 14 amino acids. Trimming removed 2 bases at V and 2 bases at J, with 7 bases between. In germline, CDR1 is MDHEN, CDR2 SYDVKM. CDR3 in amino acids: CASSLGGGNQPQHF. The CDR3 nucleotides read TGTGCCAGCAGTTTAGGGGGGGGCAATCAGCCCCAGCATTTT.